This TCR beta chain derives from a study of early T cells in non-severe SARS-CoV-2 infection. Study-wide context: Investigators sequenced bulk RNA drawn from unsorted whole blood, and chains remained unpaired.

This CDR3 has 16 residues. Germline V gene sequence: CDR1 SGDLS, CDR2 YYNGEE. J was trimmed by 0 bases and V by 3 bases; bases with no gene match: 6. Each single cDNA molecule received a unique molecular identifier. MiXCR was run by TCRdb on the 5' RACE reads, yielding one entry per CDR3 protein. The data contain some 67,000 distinct CDR3 sequences, around 13% of them singletons. This chain uses TRBV9 with TRBJ1-3; 7 bases are a match to TRBD1. This TCR came from an adult who was a healthcare worker with PCR-confirmed SARS-CoV-2 infection or an uninfected control (not recorded which). The sequenced sample was whole blood. CDR3: CASSGTGAISGNTIYF. The CDR3 DNA reads as TGTGCCAGCAGCGGCACAGGGGCTATCTCTGGAAACACCATATATTTT.